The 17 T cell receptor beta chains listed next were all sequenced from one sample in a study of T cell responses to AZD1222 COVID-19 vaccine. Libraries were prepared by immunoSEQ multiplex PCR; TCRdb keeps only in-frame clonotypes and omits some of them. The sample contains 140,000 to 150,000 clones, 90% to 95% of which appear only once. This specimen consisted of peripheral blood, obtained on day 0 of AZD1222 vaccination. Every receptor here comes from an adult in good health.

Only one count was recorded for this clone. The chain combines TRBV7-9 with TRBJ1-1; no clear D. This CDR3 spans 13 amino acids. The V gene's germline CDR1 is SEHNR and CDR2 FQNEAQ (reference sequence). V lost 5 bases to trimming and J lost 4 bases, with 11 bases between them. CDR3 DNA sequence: TGTGCCAGCAGCCTCGAAAGGAGCACTGAAGCTTTCTTT. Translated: CASSLERSTEAFF.

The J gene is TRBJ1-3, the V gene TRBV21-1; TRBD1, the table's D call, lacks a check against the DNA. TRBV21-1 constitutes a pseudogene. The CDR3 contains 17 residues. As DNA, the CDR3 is TGTGCCAGCAGCAAAAGTGGGGCCACACTCTCTGGAAACACCATATATTTT. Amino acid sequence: CASSKSGATLSGNTIYF.

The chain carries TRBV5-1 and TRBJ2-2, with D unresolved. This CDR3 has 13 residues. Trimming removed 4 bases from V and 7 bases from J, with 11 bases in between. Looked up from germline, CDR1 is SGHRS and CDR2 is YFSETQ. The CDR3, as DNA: TGCGCCAGCAGCGCTGCTTTTGGCGGGGAGCTGTTTTTT. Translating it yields CASSAAFGGELFF.

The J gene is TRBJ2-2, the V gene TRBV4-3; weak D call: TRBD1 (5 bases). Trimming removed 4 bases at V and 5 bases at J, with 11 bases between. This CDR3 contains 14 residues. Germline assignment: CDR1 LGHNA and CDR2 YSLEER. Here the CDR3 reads CASSLGDRTGELFF. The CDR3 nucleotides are TGCGCCAGCAGCCTAGGGGATAGGACCGGGGAGCTGTTTTTT.

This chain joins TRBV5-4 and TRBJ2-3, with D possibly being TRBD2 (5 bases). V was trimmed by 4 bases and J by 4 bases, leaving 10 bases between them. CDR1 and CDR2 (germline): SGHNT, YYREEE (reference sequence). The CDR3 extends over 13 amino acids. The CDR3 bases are TGTGCCAGCAGCCCCAGCGGTGCAGATACGCAGTATTTT. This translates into CASSPSGADTQYF.

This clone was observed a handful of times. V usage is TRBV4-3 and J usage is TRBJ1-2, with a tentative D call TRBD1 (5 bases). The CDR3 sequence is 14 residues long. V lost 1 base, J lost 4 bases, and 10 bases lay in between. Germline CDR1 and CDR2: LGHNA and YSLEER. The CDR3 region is CASSQVRDFYGYTF. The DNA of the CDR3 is TGCGCCAGCAGCCAAGTACGGGACTTCTATGGCTACACCTTC.

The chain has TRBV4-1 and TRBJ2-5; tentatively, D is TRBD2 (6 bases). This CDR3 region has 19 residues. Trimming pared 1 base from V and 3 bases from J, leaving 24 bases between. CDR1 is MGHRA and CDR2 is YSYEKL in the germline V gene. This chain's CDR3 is CASSQVGLAGGKIKETQYF. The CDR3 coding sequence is TGCGCCAGCAGCCAAGTTGGTCTGGCGGGCGGGAAGATTAAAGAGACCCAGTACTTC.

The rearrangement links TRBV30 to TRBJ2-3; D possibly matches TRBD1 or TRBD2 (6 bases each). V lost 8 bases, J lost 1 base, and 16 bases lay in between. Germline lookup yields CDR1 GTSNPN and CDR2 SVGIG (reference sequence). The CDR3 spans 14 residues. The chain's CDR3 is CARGPGRGTDTQYF. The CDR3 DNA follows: TGTGCCCGGGGGCCGGGGCGGGGCACAGATACGCAGTATTTT.

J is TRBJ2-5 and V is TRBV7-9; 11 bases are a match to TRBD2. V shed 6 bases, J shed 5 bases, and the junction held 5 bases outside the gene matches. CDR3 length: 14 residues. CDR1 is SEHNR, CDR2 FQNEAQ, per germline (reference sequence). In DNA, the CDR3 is TGTGCCAGCAGGTTTAGCGGGGGGGCGGAGACCCAGTACTTC. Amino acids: CASRFSGGAETQYF.

CDR3 in DNA: TGTGCCAGCAGTCTGACGGCGACAGGTAATGAGCAGTTCTTC. Translated, it gives CASSLTATGNEQFF. This chain connects TRBV6-2 or TRBV6-3 to TRBJ2-1, with D tentatively TRBD1 (6 bases). The CDR3 length is 14 residues. The germline V and J ends were trimmed by 5 bases and 7 bases, with 15 bases remaining between them. From germline, CDR1 is MNHEY and CDR2 SVGEGT.

CDR3 sequence: CASSFNGNTGELFF. The CDR3 DNA reads as TGTGCCAGCAGTTTTAACGGGAACACCGGGGAGCTGTTTTTT. This chain links TRBV27 with TRBJ2-2; D gene unclear. Trimming left V 3 bases short and J 1 base short, with 6 bases between. CDR1 and CDR2 from the germline V gene are MNHEY and SMNVEV (reference sequence). The CDR3 spans 14 residues.

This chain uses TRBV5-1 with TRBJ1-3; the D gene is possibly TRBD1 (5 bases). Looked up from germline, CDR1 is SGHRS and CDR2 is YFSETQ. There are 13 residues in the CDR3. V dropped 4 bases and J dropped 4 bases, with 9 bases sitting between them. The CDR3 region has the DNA TGCGCCAGCAGCGAACAGGAGGGAAACACCATATATTTT. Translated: CASSEQEGNTIYF.

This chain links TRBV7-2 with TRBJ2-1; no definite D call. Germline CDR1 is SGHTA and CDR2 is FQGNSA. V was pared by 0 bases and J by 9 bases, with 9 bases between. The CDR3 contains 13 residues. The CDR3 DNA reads TGTGCCAGCAGCTTAGCCTCGGCTACTGAGCAGTTCTTC. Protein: CASSLASATEQFF.

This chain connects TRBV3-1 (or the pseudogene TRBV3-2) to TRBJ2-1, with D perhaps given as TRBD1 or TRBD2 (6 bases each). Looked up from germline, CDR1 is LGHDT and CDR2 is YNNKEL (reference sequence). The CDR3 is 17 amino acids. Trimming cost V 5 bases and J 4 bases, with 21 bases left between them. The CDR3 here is CASSSTERGAGYNEQFF. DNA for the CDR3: TGTGCCAGCAGCTCGACTGAGAGGGGGGCGGGGTACAATGAGCAGTTCTTC.

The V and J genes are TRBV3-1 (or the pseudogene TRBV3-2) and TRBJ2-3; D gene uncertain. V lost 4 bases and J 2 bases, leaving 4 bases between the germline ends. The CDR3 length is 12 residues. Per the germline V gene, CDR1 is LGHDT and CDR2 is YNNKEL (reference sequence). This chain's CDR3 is CASSPATDTQYF. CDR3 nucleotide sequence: TGTGCCAGCAGCCCGGCCACAGATACGCAGTATTTT.

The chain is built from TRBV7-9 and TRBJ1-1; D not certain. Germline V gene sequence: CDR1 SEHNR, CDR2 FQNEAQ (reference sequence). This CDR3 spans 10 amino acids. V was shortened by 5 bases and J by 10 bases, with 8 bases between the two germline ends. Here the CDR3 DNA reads TGTGCCAGCAGCGGCCGAGGAGCTTTCTTT. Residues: CASSGRGAFF.

CDR3 region: CASSSRDRGTTLSGNTIYF. CDR3 coding DNA: TGTGCCAGCAGTTCTCGGGACAGGGGGACGACACTCTCTGGAAACACCATATATTTT. The chain employs TRBV7-6 and TRBJ1-3; TRBD1 matches 11 bases. CDR3 length equals 19 residues. V lost 6 bases and J lost 0; bases outside the gene matches: 13. Germline assignment: CDR1 SGHVS and CDR2 FNYEAQ.